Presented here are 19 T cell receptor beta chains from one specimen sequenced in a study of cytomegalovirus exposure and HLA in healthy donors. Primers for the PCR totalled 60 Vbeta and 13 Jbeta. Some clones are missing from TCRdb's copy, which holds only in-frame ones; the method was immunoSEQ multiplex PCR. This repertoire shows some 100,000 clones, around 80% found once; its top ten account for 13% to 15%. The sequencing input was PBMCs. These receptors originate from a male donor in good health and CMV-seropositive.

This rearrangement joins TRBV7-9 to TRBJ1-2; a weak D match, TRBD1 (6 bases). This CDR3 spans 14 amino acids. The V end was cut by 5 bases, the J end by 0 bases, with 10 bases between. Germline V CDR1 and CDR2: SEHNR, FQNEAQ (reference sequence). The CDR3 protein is CASSPRGPNYGYTF. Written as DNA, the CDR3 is TGTGCCAGCAGCCCCAGGGGTCCTAACTATGGCTACACCTTC.

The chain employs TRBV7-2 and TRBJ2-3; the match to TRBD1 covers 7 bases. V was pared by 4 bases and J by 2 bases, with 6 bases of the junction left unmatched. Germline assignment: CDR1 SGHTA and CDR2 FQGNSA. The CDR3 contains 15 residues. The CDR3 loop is CASSSQGVATDTQYF. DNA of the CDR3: TGTGCCAGCAGCTCCCAGGGGGTGGCCACAGATACGCAGTATTTT.

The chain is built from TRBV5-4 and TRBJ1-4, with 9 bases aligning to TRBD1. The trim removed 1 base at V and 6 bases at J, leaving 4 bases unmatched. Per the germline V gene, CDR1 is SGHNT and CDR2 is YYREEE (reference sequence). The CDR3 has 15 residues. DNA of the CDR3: TGTGCCAGCAGCTTGCCCGGGACAGGGTATGAAAAACTGTTTTTT. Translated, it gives CASSLPGTGYEKLFF.

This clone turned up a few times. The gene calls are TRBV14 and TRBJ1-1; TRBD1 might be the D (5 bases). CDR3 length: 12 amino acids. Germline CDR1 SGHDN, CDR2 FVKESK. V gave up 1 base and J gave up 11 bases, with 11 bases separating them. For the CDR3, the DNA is TGTGCCAGCAGCCAAGGCCCAGGGTCGGCTTTCTTT. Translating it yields CASSQGPGSAFF.

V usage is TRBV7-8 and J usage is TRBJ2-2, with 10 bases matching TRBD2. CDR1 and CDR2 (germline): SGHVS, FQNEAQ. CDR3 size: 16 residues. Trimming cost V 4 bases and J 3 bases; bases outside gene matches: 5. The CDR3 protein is CASSSERGGHTGELFF. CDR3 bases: TGTGCCAGCAGCTCCGAGCGGGGGGGCCACACCGGGGAGCTGTTTTTT.

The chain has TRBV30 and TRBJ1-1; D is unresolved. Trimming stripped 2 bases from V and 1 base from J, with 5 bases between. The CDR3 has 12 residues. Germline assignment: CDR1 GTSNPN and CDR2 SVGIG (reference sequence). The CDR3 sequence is CAWSPKNTEAFF. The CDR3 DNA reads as TGTGCCTGGAGTCCAAAGAACACTGAAGCTTTCTTT. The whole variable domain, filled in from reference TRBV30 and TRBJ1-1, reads SQTIHQWPATLVQPVGSPLSLECTVEGTSNPNLYWYRQAAGRGLQLLFYSVGIGQISSEVPQNLSASRPQDRQFILSSKKLLLSDSGFYLCAWSPKNTEAFFGQGTRLTVV.

CDR3 bases: TGTGCCAGCAGCCGTCGGTTGTGGCGGGGGGCGATCCAAGAGACCCAGTACTTC. This translates into CASSRRLWRGAIQETQYF. V usage is TRBV5-6 and J usage is TRBJ2-5, with 8 bases that match TRBD2. The ends lost 4 bases at V and 1 base at J; junction bases unmatched: 15. The germline V gene encodes CDR1 SGHDT and CDR2 YYEEEE. There are 18 residues in the CDR3.

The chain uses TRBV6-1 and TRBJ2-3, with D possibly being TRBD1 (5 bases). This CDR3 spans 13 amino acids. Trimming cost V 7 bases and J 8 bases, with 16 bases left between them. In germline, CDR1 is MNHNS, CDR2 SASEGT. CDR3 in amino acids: CASTLDLGRTQYF. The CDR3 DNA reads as TGTGCCAGCACACTGGATCTGGGGCGTACGCAGTATTTT.

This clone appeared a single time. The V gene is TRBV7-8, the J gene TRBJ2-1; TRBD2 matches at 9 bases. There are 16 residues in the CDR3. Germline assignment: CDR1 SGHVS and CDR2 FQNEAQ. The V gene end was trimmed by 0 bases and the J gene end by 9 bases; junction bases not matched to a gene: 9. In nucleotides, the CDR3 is TGTGCCAGCAGCTTAGCCGGCGGGGGGGCCTTCGGTGAGCAGTTCTTC. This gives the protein CASSLAGGGAFGEQFF.

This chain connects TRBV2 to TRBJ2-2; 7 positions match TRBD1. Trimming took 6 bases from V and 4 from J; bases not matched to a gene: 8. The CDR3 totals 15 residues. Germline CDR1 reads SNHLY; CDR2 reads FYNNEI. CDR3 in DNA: TGTGCCAGCAGGAAGGGGACAGCACTCACCGGGGAGCTGTTTTTT. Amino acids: CASRKGTALTGELFF.

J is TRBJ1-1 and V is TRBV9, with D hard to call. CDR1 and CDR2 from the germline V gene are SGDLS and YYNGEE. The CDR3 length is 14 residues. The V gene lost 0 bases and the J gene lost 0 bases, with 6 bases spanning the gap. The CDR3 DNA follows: TGTGCCAGCAGCGTAGTCGCGTTGAACACTGAAGCTTTCTTT. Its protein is CASSVVALNTEAFF.

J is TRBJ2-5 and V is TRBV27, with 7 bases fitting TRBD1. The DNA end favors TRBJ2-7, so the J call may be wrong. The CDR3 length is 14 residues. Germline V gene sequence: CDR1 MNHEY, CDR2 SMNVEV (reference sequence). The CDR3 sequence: CASSGTVGPYEQYF. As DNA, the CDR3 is TGTGCCAGCAGTGGGACAGTAGGGCCCTACGAGCAGTACTTC.

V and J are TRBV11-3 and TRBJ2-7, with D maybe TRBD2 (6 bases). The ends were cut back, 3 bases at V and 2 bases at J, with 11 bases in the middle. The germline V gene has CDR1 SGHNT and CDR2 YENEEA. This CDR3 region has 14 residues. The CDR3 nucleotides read TGTGCCAGCAGCTTGGCGGGGCGAACCTACGAGCAGTACTTC. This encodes CASSLAGRTYEQYF.

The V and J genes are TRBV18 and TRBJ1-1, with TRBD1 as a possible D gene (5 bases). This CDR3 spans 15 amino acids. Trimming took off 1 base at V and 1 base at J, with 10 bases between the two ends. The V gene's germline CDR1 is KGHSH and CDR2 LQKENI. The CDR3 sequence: CASSPLAQGNTEAFF. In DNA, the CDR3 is TGTGCCAGCTCACCACTGGCGCAGGGGAACACTGAAGCTTTCTTT.

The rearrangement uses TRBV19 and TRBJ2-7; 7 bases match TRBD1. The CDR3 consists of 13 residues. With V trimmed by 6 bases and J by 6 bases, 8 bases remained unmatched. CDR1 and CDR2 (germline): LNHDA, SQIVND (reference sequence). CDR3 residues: CASSHTGQTEQYF. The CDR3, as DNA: TGTGCCAGTAGCCATACGGGACAGACCGAGCAGTACTTC.

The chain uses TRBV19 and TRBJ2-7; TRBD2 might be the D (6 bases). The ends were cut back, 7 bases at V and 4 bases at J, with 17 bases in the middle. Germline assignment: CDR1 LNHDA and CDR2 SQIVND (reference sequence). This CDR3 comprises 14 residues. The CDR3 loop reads CASKEGRGGYEQYF. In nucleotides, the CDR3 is TGTGCCAGTAAGGAGGGGCGGGGAGGTTACGAGCAGTACTTC.

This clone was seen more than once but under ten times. CDR3 in amino acids: CASRSEGTSTEAFF. As DNA, the CDR3 is TGTGCCAGCAGATCCGAGGGGACTAGCACTGAAGCTTTCTTT. This chain connects TRBV7-9 to TRBJ1-1; D perhaps matches TRBD1 (5 bases). V lost 6 bases to trimming and J lost 4 bases, with 15 bases between them. Germline CDR1 is SEHNR and CDR2 is FQNEAQ (reference sequence). This CDR3 comprises 14 residues. Combining the CDR3 with reference TRBV7-9 and TRBJ1-1 gives the whole variable domain DTGVSQNPRHKITKRGQNVTFRCDPISEHNRLYWYRQTLGQGPEFLTYFQNEAQLEKSRLLSDRFSAERPKGSFSTLEIQRTEQGDSAMYLCASRSEGTSTEAFFGQGTRLTVV.

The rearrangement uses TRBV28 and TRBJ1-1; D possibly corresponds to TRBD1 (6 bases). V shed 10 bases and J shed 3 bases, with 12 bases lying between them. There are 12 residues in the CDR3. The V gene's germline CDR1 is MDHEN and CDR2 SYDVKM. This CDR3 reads CATATGDTEAFF. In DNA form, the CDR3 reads TGTGCCACTGCGACAGGAGACACTGAAGCTTTCTTT.

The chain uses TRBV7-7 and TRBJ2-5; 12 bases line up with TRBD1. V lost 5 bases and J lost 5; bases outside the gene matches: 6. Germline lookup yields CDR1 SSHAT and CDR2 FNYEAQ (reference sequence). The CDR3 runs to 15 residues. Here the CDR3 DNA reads TGTGCCAGCAGCACGGGACAGGGGGCGCGGGAGACCCAGTACTTC. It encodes CASSTGQGARETQYF.